This T cell receptor (beta chain) was sequenced during a study of cytomegalovirus exposure and HLA in healthy donors. Study-wide findings and caveats: Reportedly, HLA-A and HLA-B alleles of most subjects were accurately predicted from TCR beta. For TCR beta chains, V- and J-gene trimming was later linked to a missense DCLRE1C variant. Researchers catalogued over 150 TCR beta chains as cytomegalovirus-associated.

It was with 60 Vbeta and 13 Jbeta primers that the PCR ran. TCRdb keeps only in-frame clones here, not all; method: immunoSEQ multiplex PCR. The sample has about 140,000 clones, under 80% seen once. Each donor's status was that of a healthy bone marrow donor. The ends were cut back, 4 bases at V and 6 bases at J, with 12 bases in the middle. CDR3 length: 13 amino acids. In germline, CDR1 is SEHNR, CDR2 FQNEAQ (reference sequence). Concerning this clone: Its antigen is as yet unknown.

Sequenced material: PBMCs. The rearrangement uses TRBV7-9 and TRBJ1-2; a weak D match, TRBD1 (6 bases). The sequence came from a woman aged 45-65 years in good health and CMV-seropositive. The CDR3 loop is CASSSPGGDGYTF. CDR3 in DNA: TGTGCCAGCAGCTCCCCGGGGGGCGATGGCTACACCTTC.